Listed here are 28 T cell receptor beta chains from one sample, sequenced in a study of early T cells in non-severe SARS-CoV-2 infection. TCRdb independently ran MiXCR on the 5' RACE reads; one entry per CDR3 protein. The data show tens of thousands of distinct CDR3 sequences, around 12% seen once. This specimen was whole blood, taken at baseline. The receptor set was obtained from an adult who was a healthcare worker with PCR-confirmed SARS-CoV-2 infection or an uninfected control (not recorded which).

In its sample, this clonotype was seen a few times. This sequence joins TRBV28 and TRBJ1-3; D is undetermined. Deletions cut 9 bases from V and 2 bases from J, with 14 bases between. CDR1 and CDR2 (germline): MDHEN, SYDVKM. CDR3 size: 14 residues. The DNA of the CDR3 is TGTGCCAGTGGTCGGGGAGGCGCTGGAAACACCATATATTTT. Translated: CASGRGGAGNTIYF.

At least ten counts were recorded for this clonotype. The V call is TRBV2, the J call TRBJ1-6; 8 bases align to TRBD1. Germline V gene sequence: CDR1 SNHLY, CDR2 FYNNEI. The CDR3 extends over 15 amino acids. Germline trimming cut 6 bases from V and 5 bases from J; bases unmatched to any gene: 6. The CDR3 spells CASRERTGHNSPLHF. The CDR3, as DNA: TGTGCCAGCAGGGAAAGGACAGGGCATAATTCACCCCTCCACTTT.

This clonotype has only a few counts. The genes are TRBV5-5 and TRBJ2-3; tentatively, D is TRBD2 (5 bases). The CDR3 totals 13 residues. The V end was cut by 3 bases, the J end by 6 bases, with 11 bases between. The germline gives CDR1 SGHKS, CDR2 YYEKEE (reference sequence). CDR3 sequence: CASSSAPGDTQYF. CDR3 nucleotides: TGTGCCAGCAGCTCAGCCCCGGGGGATACGCAGTATTTT.

This clonotype was picked up a small number of times. The chain links TRBV28 to TRBJ1-5; D may be TRBD1 (5 bases). V was cut by 5 bases and J by 0 bases, with 11 bases left in between. Germline loops: CDR1 MDHEN, CDR2 SYDVKM. This CDR3 is 15 amino acids long. CDR3 bases: TGTGCCAGCAGTGGACTGGGGACTAGCAATCAGCCCCAGCATTTT. Protein product: CASSGLGTSNQPQHF. The variable domain in full, completed from reference TRBV28 and TRBJ1-5, reads DVKVTQSSRYLVKRTGEKVFLECVQDMDHENMFWYRQDPGLGLRLIYFSYDVKMKEKGDIPEGYSVSREKKERFSLILESASTNQTSMYLCASSGLGTSNQPQHFGDGTRLSIL.

This clonotype was picked up many times. The chain employs TRBV6-6 and TRBJ2-7; either TRBD1 or TRBD2 may supply D (5 bases each). Germline values: CDR1 MNHNY, CDR2 SVGAGI (reference sequence). Between the trimmed V and J ends, which lost 2 bases and 5 bases, there was a span of 7 bases. The CDR3 has 12 amino acids. This chain's CDR3 is CASSYGGHEQYF. DNA for the CDR3: TGTGCCAGCAGTTACGGGGGTCACGAGCAGTACTTC.

This clonotype has more than one count but fewer than ten. The rearrangement uses TRBV29-1 and TRBJ2-3, with D perhaps being TRBD1 or TRBD2 (5 bases each). This CDR3 is built from 12 residues. V lost 7 bases to trimming and J lost 2 bases, with 10 bases between them. Germline V gene lookup returns CDR1 SQVTM and CDR2 ANQGSEA. CDR3 region: CSARDPTDTQYF. In nucleotides, the CDR3 is TGCAGCGCCCGGGACCCCACAGATACGCAGTATTTT.

The chain carries TRBV29-1 and TRBJ2-7; 7 nucleotides line up with TRBD1. Trimming took 1 base from V and 6 from J; bases not matched to a gene: 6. The germline gives CDR1 SQVTM, CDR2 ANQGSEA. The CDR3 extends over 13 amino acids. CDR3 amino acids: CSVEGDRFGEQYF. For the CDR3, the DNA is TGCAGCGTTGAAGGGGACAGATTCGGCGAGCAGTACTTC.

In this sample, this clonotype turned up many times. The gene calls are TRBV12-3 or TRBV12-4 and TRBJ1-2; the match to TRBD1 covers 7 bases. The CDR3 totals 13 residues. J was trimmed by 5 bases and V by 6 bases; bases with no gene match: 6. In DNA, the CDR3 is TGTGCCAGCAGACCTGGACAGGAGTATGGCTACACCTTC. Amino acids: CASRPGQEYGYTF.

This clonotype was observed at least ten times. This chain joins TRBV7-9 and TRBJ1-2; D gene ambiguous. V was trimmed by 1 base and J by 3 bases, leaving 6 bases between them. This CDR3 contains 13 residues. CDR1 and CDR2 (germline): SEHNR, FQNEAQ (reference sequence). This CDR3 reads CASSLVADYGYTF. Here the CDR3 DNA reads TGTGCCAGCAGCTTAGTGGCGGACTATGGCTACACCTTC.

The rearrangement joins TRBV18 to TRBJ2-5, with 7 bases matching TRBD1. The CDR3 covers 14 residues. Germline trimming cut 2 bases from V and 2 bases from J; bases unmatched to any gene: 2. The germline CDR1 and CDR2 sequences are KGHSH and LQKENI. This CDR3 reads CASSPSRGQETQYF. Here the CDR3 DNA reads TGTGCCAGCTCACCATCCAGGGGGCAAGAGACCCAGTACTTC.

The rearrangement links TRBV4-1 to TRBJ2-1; 7 bases map to TRBD1. This CDR3 is built from 13 residues. Germline V gene lookup returns CDR1 MGHRA and CDR2 YSYEKL. V shed 4 bases, J shed 10 bases, and the junction held 7 bases outside the gene matches. CDR3 nucleotide sequence: TGCGCCAGCAGCCCGAGACAGGGTTTGGAGCAGTTCTTC. This gives the protein CASSPRQGLEQFF.

In this sample, this clonotype turned up many times. The V gene is TRBV24-1, the J gene TRBJ2-1; D gene uncertain. V dropped 3 bases and J dropped 0 bases, with 8 bases sitting between them. Germline-derived CDR1 and CDR2 are KGHDR and SFDVKD. The CDR3 is made up of 15 amino acids. CDR3 region: CATSDGKSSYNEQFF. CDR3 DNA: TGTGCCACCAGTGATGGGAAGAGCTCCTACAATGAGCAGTTCTTC.

There are a few counts of this clonotype. The rearrangement uses TRBV6-1 and TRBJ1-5, with D maybe TRBD1 (5 bases). The CDR3 is made up of 18 amino acids. V was trimmed by 2 bases and J by 2 bases, leaving 19 bases between them. CDR1 is MNHNS, CDR2 SASEGT, per germline. CDR3 nucleotides: TGTGCCAGCAGTGAAAGGTTGGGAGGGGAGGAAGGCAATCAGCCCCAGCATTTT. Residues: CASSERLGGEEGNQPQHF.

For the CDR3, the DNA is TGTGCCAGCAGCTTGACACAGGGGTCCACCGGGGAGCTGTTTTTT. Translation: CASSLTQGSTGELFF. The V and J genes are TRBV7-9 and TRBJ2-2; 7 nucleotides agree with TRBD1. The V gene's germline CDR1 is SEHNR and CDR2 FQNEAQ (reference sequence). With 3 bases clipped from V and 4 bases from J, the junction kept 5 bases outside the gene matches. The CDR3 length is 15 residues.

In this sample, this clonotype turned up a few times. The J gene is TRBJ2-1, the V gene TRBV20-1; tentatively, D is TRBD2 (6 bases). The CDR3 is 15 residues long. Germline CDR1 DFQATT, CDR2 SNEGSKA (reference sequence). V was shortened by 1 base and J by 2 bases, with 12 bases between the two germline ends. CDR3 region: CSARGRGAAYNEQFF. The CDR3 DNA sequence: TGCAGTGCTAGAGGTCGCGGGGCCGCCTACAATGAGCAGTTCTTC.

The table lists this clonotype with a few counts. This rearrangement joins TRBV5-1 to TRBJ2-5; 9 bases map to TRBD1. Trimming cost V 4 bases and J 1 base; bases outside gene matches: 2. CDR3 length: 14 residues. The V gene's germline CDR1 is SGHRS and CDR2 YFSETQ. As DNA, the CDR3 is TGCGCCAGCAGCCTACAGGGGGCCCAAGAGACCCAGTACTTC. It encodes CASSLQGAQETQYF.

This clonotype was seen at least ten times. The chain is built from TRBV3-1 and TRBJ2-7, with 9 bases aligning to TRBD1. The CDR3 extends over 16 amino acids. Trimming cost V 5 bases and J 1 base; bases outside gene matches: 9. Germline loops: CDR1 LGHDT, CDR2 YNNKEL (reference sequence). CDR3 in amino acids: CASSWSPGQGSYEQYF. Here the CDR3 DNA reads TGTGCCAGCAGCTGGAGCCCGGGACAGGGTTCCTACGAGCAGTACTTC.

The chain combines TRBV7-2 with TRBJ2-2; 8 nucleotides align to TRBD1. Germline V gives CDR1 SGHTA, CDR2 FQGNSA. This CDR3 spans 17 amino acids. Losses at the gene ends were 6 bases for V and 0 bases for J; bases not matched to a gene: 9. CDR3: CASRRPQGQANTGELFF. CDR3 coding DNA: TGTGCCAGCAGGAGACCCCAGGGACAGGCGAACACCGGGGAGCTGTTTTTT.

This sequence joins TRBV27 and TRBJ2-3, with D perhaps assigned TRBD1 or TRBD2 (5 bases each). Germline lookup yields CDR1 MNHEY and CDR2 SMNVEV (reference sequence). This CDR3 spans 15 amino acids. V lost 5 bases, J lost 3 bases, and 15 bases lay in between. This CDR3 is CASSIRGLDTDTQYF. The CDR3 coding sequence is TGTGCCAGCAGTATCCGGGGCCTAGATACAGATACGCAGTATTTT.

This clonotype appeared a few times. The rearrangement joins TRBV6-5 to TRBJ1-2, with 8 bases identical to TRBD1. The CDR3 sequence is 17 residues long. With V trimmed by 4 bases and J by 1 base, 11 bases remained unmatched. Germline CDR1 reads MNHEY; CDR2 reads SVGAGI. CDR3 nucleotides: TGTGCCAGCAGTTCCCGGGACAGGCTTCGCTTTAACTATGGCTACACCTTC. It yields the protein CASSSRDRLRFNYGYTF.

This chain links TRBV20-1 with TRBJ2-3, with a possible D match to TRBD2 (5 bases). Trimming stripped 1 base from V and 6 bases from J, with 26 bases between. The CDR3 is 18 amino acids. Germline CDR1 is DFQATT and CDR2 is SNEGSKA (reference sequence). The DNA of the CDR3 is TGCAGTGCTAGAGCCCCAACGCTCTCTCTAGCTGCCCCGGATACGCAGTATTTT. Amino acid sequence: CSARAPTLSLAAPDTQYF.

This clonotype was observed a handful of times. For the CDR3, the DNA is TGTGCCAGCAGCTTAAGCGAGAGCTACAATGAGCAGTTCTTC. Translation: CASSLSESYNEQFF. V gene TRBV7-6 combines with J gene TRBJ2-1; no reliable D call. V was clipped by 2 bases and J by 3 bases, with 8 bases between them. The CDR3 covers 14 residues. The germline V gene has CDR1 SGHVS and CDR2 FNYEAQ.

This clonotype was observed a handful of times. The chain uses TRBV7-8 and TRBJ2-5, with 8 bases identical to TRBD1. The CDR3 sequence is 15 residues long. The germline V gene has CDR1 SGHVS and CDR2 FQNEAQ. Losses at the gene ends were 4 bases for V and 6 bases for J; bases not matched to a gene: 10. In nucleotides, the CDR3 is TGTGCCAGCAGCTCCTCCAGGGGACAGGCAAAGACCCAGTACTTC. Protein: CASSSSRGQAKTQYF.

Only a few counts were recorded for this clonotype. V is TRBV21-1 and J is TRBJ1-4. TRBV21-1 is a pseudogene segment. The CDR3 runs to 16 residues. The CDR3 loop reads CASSKVPAAPNEKLFF. The CDR3 coding sequence is TGTGCCAGCAGCAAAGTGCCGGCAGCTCCTAATGAAAAACTGTTTTTT.

The V and J genes are TRBV7-8 and TRBJ1-2, with TRBD1 identical over 7 bases. CDR3 size: 16 residues. The V gene's germline CDR1 is SGHVS and CDR2 FQNEAQ. Losses at the gene ends were 5 bases for V and 2 bases for J; bases not matched to a gene: 11. In nucleotides, the CDR3 is TGTGCCAGCAGCCGCGTTCCGGGACAGCGAAACTATGGCTACACCTTC. This translates into CASSRVPGQRNYGYTF.

This clonotype is categorized as medium-sized. V and J are TRBV12-3 or TRBV12-4 and TRBJ1-5, with no clear D. V lost 4 bases and J lost 5, with 12 bases in between. The CDR3 loop spans 14 amino acids. The CDR3 spells CASSSIETDQPQHF. The CDR3 DNA sequence: TGTGCCAGCAGTTCGATAGAAACCGATCAGCCCCAGCATTTT.

This clonotype was seen at least ten times. V gene TRBV7-3 combines with J gene TRBJ1-2; TRBD1 is a possible D gene (6 bases). V dropped 2 bases and J dropped 3 bases, with 10 bases sitting between them. Germline values: CDR1 SGHTA, CDR2 FQGTGA. This CDR3 is built from 14 residues. CDR3 residues: CASSLFGGDYGYTF. The DNA for the CDR3 is TGTGCCAGCAGCTTATTTGGGGGCGACTATGGCTACACCTTC.

J is TRBJ1-1 and V is TRBV11-2; D remains ambiguous. Trimming removed 1 base at V and 6 bases at J, with 12 bases between. The CDR3 sequence is 14 residues long. CDR1 and CDR2 from the germline V gene are SGHAT and FQNNGV. The CDR3 coding sequence is TGTGCCAGCAGCTTAGTGGCAGAAATGGCTGAAGCTTTCTTT. Protein sequence: CASSLVAEMAEAFF.